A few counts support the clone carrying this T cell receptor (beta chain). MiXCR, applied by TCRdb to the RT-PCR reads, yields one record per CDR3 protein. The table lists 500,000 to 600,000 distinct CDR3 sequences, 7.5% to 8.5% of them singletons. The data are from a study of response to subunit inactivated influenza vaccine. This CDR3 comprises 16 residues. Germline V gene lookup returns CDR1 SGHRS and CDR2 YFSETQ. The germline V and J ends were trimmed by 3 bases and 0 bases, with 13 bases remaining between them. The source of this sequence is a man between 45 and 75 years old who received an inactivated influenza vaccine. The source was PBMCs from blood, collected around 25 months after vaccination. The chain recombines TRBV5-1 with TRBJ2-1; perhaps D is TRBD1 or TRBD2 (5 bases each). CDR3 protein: CASSSMGRNSYNEQFF. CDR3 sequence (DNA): TGCGCCAGCAGCTCGATGGGACGGAACTCCTACAATGAGCAGTTCTTC.